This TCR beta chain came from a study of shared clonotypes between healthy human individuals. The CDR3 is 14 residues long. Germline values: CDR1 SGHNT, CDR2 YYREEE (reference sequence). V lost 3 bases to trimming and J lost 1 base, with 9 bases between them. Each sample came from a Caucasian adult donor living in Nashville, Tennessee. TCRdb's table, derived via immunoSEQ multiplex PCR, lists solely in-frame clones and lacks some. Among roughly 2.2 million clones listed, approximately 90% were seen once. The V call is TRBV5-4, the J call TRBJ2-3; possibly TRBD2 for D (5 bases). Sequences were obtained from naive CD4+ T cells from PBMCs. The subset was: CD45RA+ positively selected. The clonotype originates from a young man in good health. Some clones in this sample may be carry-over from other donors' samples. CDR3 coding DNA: TGTGCCAGCAGCTCCAGGACTCGCACAGATACGCAGTATTTT. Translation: CASSSRTRTDTQYF.